This TCR beta chain was documented in a study of identical twins. The CDR3 runs to 15 residues. Trimming removed 2 bases from V and 3 bases from J; junction bases left unmatched: 5. The germline CDR1 and CDR2 sequences are SEHNR and FQNEAQ (reference sequence). This clonotype was picked up a small number of times. TCRdb redid the calling of the 5' RACE reads with MiXCR, one entry per CDR3 protein. The sample records 400,000 to 500,000 distinct CDR3 sequences, roughly an eighth being singletons. The same data also went into a second study, on yellow fever vaccine responses in identical twins.

The receptor comes from a woman under 30 in good health. Sequencing used CD4+ T cells sorted from blood. The chain recombines TRBV7-9 with TRBJ2-7, with 9 bases fitting TRBD2. The CDR3: CASSLLAGPYYEQYF. In nucleotides, the CDR3 is TGTGCCAGCAGCTTACTAGCGGGGCCTTACTACGAGCAGTACTTC. Drawing the rest from reference TRBV7-9 and TRBJ2-7, the complete variable domain is DTGVSQNPRHKITKRGQNVTFRCDPISEHNRLYWYRQTLGQGPEFLTYFQNEAQLEKSRLLSDRFSAERPKGSFSTLEIQRTEQGDSAMYLCASSLLAGPYYEQYFGPGTRLTVT.